One and the same sample provided the 17 T cell receptor beta chains below, sequenced in a study of blood T cell repertoires in COVID-19. The method was immunoSEQ multiplex PCR; TCRdb's version includes in-frame clones alone and lacks a portion of them. In the table there are some 80,000 clones, approximately 80% of which are singletons. Sequenced material: peripheral blood. These receptors all stem from a woman between 35 and 50 years old with active or convalescent COVID-19.

The chain links TRBV4-3 to TRBJ2-1; 11 bases fit TRBD2. The CDR3 extends over 21 amino acids. Germline-derived CDR1 and CDR2 are LGHNA and YSLEER. V lost 0 bases, J lost 7 bases, and 20 bases stayed unmatched. Here the CDR3 reads CASSQDSQGTSGTWRGNEQFF. CDR3 in DNA: TGCGCCAGCAGCCAAGACTCGCAAGGGACTAGCGGTACATGGCGGGGGAATGAGCAGTTCTTC.

The V gene is TRBV30, the J gene TRBJ2-3; weak D call: TRBD1 (5 bases). CDR3 size: 13 residues. Germline V CDR1 and CDR2: GTSNPN, SVGIG (reference sequence). V gave up 3 bases and J gave up 2 bases, with 9 bases separating them. The CDR3 bases are TGTGCCTGGAGGTGGGGCCACACAGATACGCAGTATTTT. Translation: CAWRWGHTDTQYF. The full variable domain, completed using reference TRBV30 and TRBJ2-3, is SQTIHQWPATLVQPVGSPLSLECTVEGTSNPNLYWYRQAAGRGLQLLFYSVGIGQISSEVPQNLSASRPQDRQFILSSKKLLLSDSGFYLCAWRWGHTDTQYFGPGTRLTVL.

J is TRBJ2-3 and V is TRBV24-1; 10 bases line up with TRBD1. The CDR3 runs to 16 residues. Germline V gives CDR1 KGHDR, CDR2 SFDVKD. The ends lost 4 bases at V and 4 bases at J; junction bases unmatched: 7. The CDR3: CATSDSTGGRADTQYF. In DNA, the CDR3 is TGTGCCACCAGTGACTCGACAGGGGGCAGAGCAGATACGCAGTATTTT.

DNA for the CDR3: TGTGCCAGCAGCTTAGTTTCGGGAGGATTTGGTAGATATGGCTACACCTTC. Protein: CASSLVSGGFGRYGYTF. The chain carries TRBV7-9 and TRBJ1-2; the D is unclear. V was shortened by 1 base and J by 5 bases, with 20 bases between the two germline ends. Germline V gives CDR1 SEHNR, CDR2 FQNEAQ (reference sequence). This CDR3 has 17 amino acids.

For the CDR3, the DNA is TGCAGCTCGGGACAGGGGCTCGACTATGGCTACACCTTC. Translated, it gives CSSGQGLDYGYTF. The genes are TRBV29-1 and TRBJ1-2; TRBD1 matches at 10 bases. V lost 8 bases and J lost 3; bases outside the gene matches: 6. This CDR3 is built from 13 residues. Germline CDR1 SQVTM, CDR2 ANQGSEA.

The rearrangement links TRBV4-3 to TRBJ1-1, with D uncertain. V was pared by 4 bases and J by 2 bases, with 11 bases between. Germline CDR1 LGHNA, CDR2 YSLEER. The CDR3 runs to 14 residues. The CDR3 loop reads CASSLEGGNTEAFF. As DNA, the CDR3 is TGCGCCAGCAGCCTCGAGGGTGGAAACACTGAAGCTTTCTTT.

The chain joins TRBV30 to TRBJ1-5; D is ambiguous. The CDR3 runs 13 residues. CDR1 and CDR2 from the germline V gene are GTSNPN and SVGIG (reference sequence). The V end was cut by 0 bases, the J end by 6 bases, with 9 bases between. The CDR3 DNA reads as TGTGCCTGGAGTGTAAGAAGAGGTCAGCCCCAGCATTTT. Its protein product is CAWSVRRGQPQHF.

V gene TRBV11-3 combines with J gene TRBJ2-2, with 16 bases aligning to TRBD2. The V segment lost 5 bases and the J segment 7 bases; nucleotides outside the gene matches: 7. CDR1 and CDR2 from the germline V gene are SGHNT and YENEEA. This CDR3 has 17 amino acids. CDR3 sequence: CASSLGLAGGPNGELFF. The CDR3 DNA is TGTGCCAGCAGCCTGGGACTAGCGGGAGGGCCGAACGGGGAGCTGTTTTTT.

The genes are TRBV28 and TRBJ2-7; D perhaps matches TRBD2 (5 bases). Germline CDR1 reads MDHEN; CDR2 reads SYDVKM. Trimming left V 5 bases short and J 6 bases short, with 11 bases between. This CDR3 is 12 amino acids long. CDR3 coding DNA: TGTGCCAGCAGTCTAGAGGGCGGCGAGCAGTACTTC. As protein: CASSLEGGEQYF.

The chain links TRBV11-3 to TRBJ2-5; D is uncertain. This CDR3 is built from 13 residues. With 2 bases removed from V and 3 bases from J, the gap between germline ends came to 7 bases. Per germline, CDR1 SGHNT and CDR2 YENEEA. The CDR3 protein is CASSLPGKETQYF. CDR3 bases: TGTGCCAGCAGCTTACCAGGTAAAGAGACCCAGTACTTC.

This chain joins TRBV9 and TRBJ1-2; no reliable D call. Germline assignment: CDR1 SGDLS and CDR2 YYNGEE. V lost 4 bases and J lost 6, with 13 bases in between. CDR3 length equals 13 residues. This CDR3 reads CASSYGVTHGYTF. CDR3 nucleotide sequence: TGTGCCAGCAGCTACGGGGTCACCCATGGCTACACCTTC.

This rearrangement joins TRBV6-1 to TRBJ2-7; D call uncertain. Germline V gene sequence: CDR1 MNHNS, CDR2 SASEGT. Trimming took 3 bases from V and 1 from J, leaving 10 bases between them. The CDR3 consists of 14 residues. The CDR3, as DNA: TGTGCCAGCAGTGAGGGTCCGGGTTCCTACGAGCAGTACTTC. This codes for CASSEGPGSYEQYF.

The gene calls are TRBV5-6 and TRBJ2-2; possible D gene TRBD2, 6 bases. Germline CDR1 is SGHDT and CDR2 is YYEEEE. This CDR3 comprises 15 residues. V dropped 1 base and J dropped 4 bases, with 11 bases sitting between them. In DNA form, the CDR3 reads TGTGCCAGCAGCTTGCCGGGGGAGTCCACCGGGGAGCTGTTTTTT. As protein: CASSLPGESTGELFF.

The chain links TRBV24-1 to TRBJ2-3; 9 nucleotides align to TRBD2. This CDR3 region has 16 residues. The germline gives CDR1 KGHDR, CDR2 SFDVKD. With 3 bases clipped from V and 4 bases from J, the junction kept 7 bases outside the gene matches. The CDR3 DNA reads TGTGCCACCAGTGATGGGGTAGCGGGAGTGGCAGATACGCAGTATTTT. It specifies CATSDGVAGVADTQYF.

This rearrangement joins TRBV4-3 to TRBJ1-4, with 12 bases aligning to TRBD1. Germline V gene data show CDR1 as LGHNA and CDR2 as YSLEER. CDR3 length: 16 residues. V trimming: 0 bases; J trimming: 10 bases; junction bases outside the gene matches: 6. The CDR3 sequence is CASSQEGGTGGIKLFF. CDR3 in DNA: TGCGCCAGCAGCCAAGAGGGGGGGACAGGGGGCATAAAACTGTTTTTT.

The genes are TRBV28 and TRBJ2-1; D call uncertain. Trimming cost V 6 bases and J 8 bases, with 14 bases left between them. CDR3 length: 13 amino acids. CDR1 MDHEN and CDR2 SYDVKM come from the germline V gene. The CDR3 here is CASRSPRADEQFF. The CDR3 DNA reads as TGTGCCAGCAGGTCCCCACGCGCGGATGAGCAGTTCTTC.

V usage is TRBV18 and J usage is TRBJ1-2, with a possible D match to TRBD1 (5 bases). Trimming stripped 3 bases from V and 3 bases from J, with 11 bases between. The CDR3 is made up of 14 amino acids. In germline, CDR1 is KGHSH, CDR2 LQKENI. The CDR3 loop reads CASSPQGSDYGYTF. DNA for the CDR3: TGTGCCAGCTCACCCCAGGGTTCCGACTATGGCTACACCTTC.